This T cell receptor (beta chain) was identified during a study of blood T cell repertoires in COVID-19 (dated by TCRdb to 2020 to 2021). Turning to the overall study: Samples from collaborators originated in the United States, Italy and Spain and spanned both the acute and convalescent phases of COVID-19. HLA class I and class II types, where available, came from metadata supplied by the sample provider rather than from assay-based typing. Nearly every sample came with metadata listing a de-identified subject ID, COVID-19 status, age in years and sex. The repertoires were released in a freely available public database intended as a resource for research on the immune response to SARS-CoV-2. The prospective study material was composed of cDNA or gDNA derived from T cells, B-cell-depleted T cells, or PBMCs. The dataset comprised deeply sampled blood TCRbeta repertoires from subjects exposed to, actively infected with, or recovered from COVID-19. The samples were drawn from two sources: the first 160 participants of the ongoing ImmuneRACE study, and 1,254 subjects contributed by 6 global collaborators.

The immunoSEQ Assay, a bias-controlled multiplex PCR, was used to amplify TCRbeta CDR3 regions from genomic DNA. In the authors' own workflow: Within the assay, amplification of reference gene primers was used to estimate how many nucleated cells each sample contained. Sequence reads were collapsed and filtered to measure the absolute abundance of every unique TCRbeta CDR3 rearrangement. For each sample, productive Simpson clonality was calculated as the square root of Simpson's diversity index over productive rearrangements. The immuneACCESS repertoire file appears here via TCRdb, limited to in-frame rearrangements. These files lack a portion of the clones; in checked studies, under half of the deficit traces to unresolved V genes, and the cause of the others is not known. V and J calls plus clone size are reproduced from that table; the DNA served to infer D and trimming. For this sample there are around 300,000 clones; 80% to 90% appear just once. The leading ten clones occupy under 6% of the sample.

With regard to this clone: Its specific antigen is unknown. The record has no base qualities; no much larger clone is one base away.

Summary of the overall study and its limitations: Clinical and demographic metadata were provided uncurated, with the amount varying by source and participant.

Participants in the prospective study were enrolled through a virtual design, were aged roughly 18 to 100 years, and lived in 24 United States geographic areas. In the prospective study, participants were assigned to cohorts based on the clinical history participants reported in a screening survey and a study questionnaire. ImmuneRACE Cohort 3 recovered participants were defined by two consecutive negative NP/OP PCR tests, healthcare professional clearance, or symptom resolution. Mobile phlebotomists in the prospective study collected whole blood, serum and a nasopharyngeal or oropharyngeal swab from every participant. Prospective study participants could optionally give additional blood draws and questionnaires over an approximately two-month period. Before DNA extraction, prospective study blood samples were shipped either frozen or at room temperature. Source material: PBMCs or T cells enriched from blood (not recorded which). The sequence was obtained from a man between 25 and 39 years old who had recovered from COVID-19.

The DNA sequence is TGTGCCAGCAGCTTATCCGGACTAGCGGGGTGGAACGAGCAGTACTTC. The encoded protein is CASSLSGLAGWNEQYF. The rearrangement combines TRBV7-2 with TRBJ2-7; TRBD2 matches 12 bases in the middle. There are 16 amino acids in the CDR3, from cysteine to phenylalanine inclusive. The kept DNA is CDR3 alone, 48 bases in frame from the first base. As encoded in the germline V gene, CDR1 is SGHTA while CDR2 is FQGNSA. V is cut back by 2 bases and J by 5 bases, with 7 bases in the junction unmatched.